These T cell receptor beta chains were read from a single sample in a study of blood T cell repertoires in COVID-19. Clones were sequenced by immunoSEQ multiplex PCR, and TCRdb holds only the in-frame ones, with some missing. The table lists tens of thousands of clones, 82% of them singletons, with approximately 25% in the top ten. Sequenced material: peripheral blood. All receptors derive from a human donor in a cohort sampled during active COVID-19. Each CDR3 is given with its conserved first and last residue. The order of the fields is CDR3 length, V gene, D gene, J gene, clone size, CDR3 DNA, CDR3 protein. A D gene is named only where the DNA matches it firmly. The size field is filled for only some rows; it gives once, few, many or a size class.

14	TRBV3-1/TRBV3-2	.	TRBJ1-1	.	TGTGCCAGCAGCCAATGGCAGGCAAACACTGAAGCTTTCTTT	CASSQWQANTEAFF
13	TRBV30	.	TRBJ2-2	few	TGTGCCTGGAGTCCCCCAGGGGCAGGGGAGCTGTTTTTT	CAWSPPGAGELFF
11	TRBV30	TRBD1	TRBJ2-3	.	TGTGCCGGCAACAGGGGATATACGCAGTATTTT	CAGNRGYTQYF
12	TRBV7-8	.	TRBJ1-2	once	TGTGCCAGCAGCTTAACAGGGAATGGCTACACCTTC	CASSLTGNGYTF
15	TRBV5-1	TRBD1	TRBJ2-7	.	TGCGCCAGCAGCGGCTGGACAGGGGGCTCCTACGAGCAGTACTTC	CASSGWTGGSYEQYF
18	TRBV2	TRBD2	TRBJ2-1	.	TGTGCCAGCAGTCAACACCCCCAGACTAGCGGGGCGAACAATGAGCAGTTCTTC	CASSQHPQTSGANNEQFF
14	TRBV6-6	.	TRBJ1-5	once	TGTGCCAGCACTGCCGGACAGATCAATCAGCCCCAGCATTTT	CASTAGQINQPQHF
12	TRBV5-1	.	TRBJ1-2	.	TGCGCCAGCAGCTCCTCAGGGGAAGGCTACACCTTC	CASSSSGEGYTF
12	TRBV18	.	TRBJ2-1	.	TGTGCCAGCTCACCTCTCGGCAATGAGCAGTTCTTC	CASSPLGNEQFF
16	TRBV19	TRBD2	TRBJ2-2	.	TGTGCCAGTAGCCGACTAGCGGGGGGGCAAATCGGGGAGCTGTTTTTT	CASSRLAGGQIGELFF
16	TRBV18	.	TRBJ1-3	.	TGTGCCAGCTCACCTCTCCGGCCAGGGAACGGAAACACCATATATTTT	CASSPLRPGNGNTIYF
14	TRBV28	.	TRBJ1-6	.	TGTGCCAGCAGTTTGGGGGGAAATCATTCACCCCTCCACTTT	CASSLGGNHSPLHF
15	TRBV5-1	.	TRBJ2-7	.	TGCGCCAGCAGCTTGCCGACAGTAGGCGGCTACGAGCAGTACTTC	CASSLPTVGGYEQYF
15	TRBV7-9	.	TRBJ2-3	.	TGTGCCAGCAGCTTATTGGCCTCTGGAGGAGATACGCAGTATTTT	CASSLLASGGDTQYF
15	TRBV28	TRBD1	TRBJ2-2	.	TGTGCCAGCAGCACTACCGGGACAGACACCGGGGAGCTGTTTTTT	CASSTTGTDTGELFF
13	TRBV20-1	.	TRBJ2-1	.	TGCAGTGCTAGTTCCATCTCCTACAATGAGCAGTTCTTC	CSASSISYNEQFF
15	TRBV11-2	TRBD2	TRBJ2-2	once	TGTGCCAGCAGCGGACTAGCGGGAAACACCGGGGAGCTGTTTTTT	CASSGLAGNTGELFF
14	TRBV19	.	TRBJ2-7	large	TGTGCCAGTAGTTTCAGGGCGTTTTTCGACGAGCAGTACTTC	CASSFRAFFDEQYF
15	TRBV4-1	TRBD1	TRBJ1-1	few	TGCGCCAGCAGCCAAGCACACAGGGGAAACACTGAAGCTTTCTTT	CASSQAHRGNTEAFF
15	TRBV3-1/TRBV3-2	TRBD1	TRBJ1-2	.	TGTGCCAGCAGCCAGAGCGACAGGGTTCCCTATGGCTACACCTTC	CASSQSDRVPYGYTF
17	TRBV7-8	.	TRBJ1-5	.	TGTGCCAGCAGCCACCCACCGGGGGGCATTGGCAATCAGCCCCAGCATTTT	CASSHPPGGIGNQPQHF
12	TRBV6-2/TRBV6-3	.	TRBJ2-7	.	TGTGCCAGCAGTTACCCGAGACAGAAGCAGTACTTC	CASSYPRQKQYF
14	TRBV5-1	.	TRBJ2-7	.	TGCGCCAGCAGCTTGTCGGCAGGGTCTTACGAGCAGTACTTC	CASSLSAGSYEQYF
13	TRBV28	.	TRBJ1-4	.	TGTGCCAGCAGTTTACCAATTAATGAAAAACTGTTTTTT	CASSLPINEKLFF
14	TRBV5-1	TRBD1	TRBJ2-7	.	TGCGCCAGCAGCTTGGTTCCAGGGGGCGACGAGCAGTACTTC	CASSLVPGGDEQYF
18	TRBV6-6	.	TRBJ2-4	.	TGTGCCAGCAGTCCCCCCCCCTCAGCGGTGCTAGCCAAAAACATTCAGTACTTC	CASSPPPSAVLAKNIQYF
15	TRBV28	.	TRBJ1-1	.	TGTGCCAGCAGTTTGACAGTTCCGATGAACACTGAAGCTTTCTTT	CASSLTVPMNTEAFF
14	TRBV6-5	TRBD2	TRBJ2-1	.	TGTGCCAGCAAAGCGGGGGGGATTGGGAATGAGCAGTTCTTC	CASKAGGIGNEQFF
14	TRBV7-8	.	TRBJ1-3	.	TGTGCCAGCAGCTTAGTTCGCTCTGGAAACACCATATATTTT	CASSLVRSGNTIYF
11	TRBV19	.	TRBJ2-5	.	TGTGCCAGTAGTACGAGAGAGACCCAGTACTTC	CASSTRETQYF
15	TRBV3-1/TRBV3-2	TRBD2	TRBJ2-3	once	TGTGCCAGCAGCCCGACTAGCGGTAGCACAGATACGCAGTATTTT	CASSPTSGSTDTQYF
14	TRBV11-2	.	TRBJ1-2	.	TGTGCCAGCAGCTCTACGGGGGGGGGCTATGGCTACACCTTC	CASSSTGGGYGYTF
15	TRBV10-1	TRBD1	TRBJ2-7	.	TGCGCCAGCAGTGAAGGGACAGGGGTGATCTACGAGCAGTACTTC	CASSEGTGVIYEQYF
12	TRBV7-9	.	TRBJ1-3	.	TGTGCCAGCAGCAACATGAGGAACACCATATATTTT	CASSNMRNTIYF
16	TRBV3-1/TRBV3-2	.	TRBJ1-3	.	TGTGCCAGCAGCCAAGATGGCCGTTTTACTGGAAACACCATATATTTT	CASSQDGRFTGNTIYF
15	TRBV4-2	.	TRBJ1-3	once	TGTGCCAGCAGCCAAGGGCAGAACTACGGAAACACCATATATTTT	CASSQGQNYGNTIYF
16	TRBV4-2	TRBD1	TRBJ1-4	.	TGTGCCAGCAGCCAACCGCGGACAGGGGGCAGTGAAAAACTGTTTTTT	CASSQPRTGGSEKLFF
15	TRBV3-1/TRBV3-2	.	TRBJ1-1	.	TGTGCCAGCAGCCACGGCTGGGGGGAGAACACTGAAGCTTTCTTT	CASSHGWGENTEAFF
14	TRBV11-3	TRBD2	TRBJ2-3	once	TGTGCCAGCAGCCTACGGGGGGATTCTGATACGCAGTATTTT	CASSLRGDSDTQYF
11	TRBV5-6	.	TRBJ1-2	.	TGTGCCAGCAGCGCTGACAGAGGCTACACCTTC	CASSADRGYTF